This T cell receptor (beta chain) was observed in a study of CD8 T cells in ankylosing spondylitis. Quantitative 5'-RACE was performed with molecular barcodes, and it yielded the TCR beta libraries. TCRdb processed the 5' RACE reads anew with MiXCR; each CDR3 protein has one entry. The sample holds fewer than 250,000 distinct CDR3 sequences; roughly 24% are singletons and the top ten take about 7%. This clonotype was recorded many times. Trimming removed 0 bases from V and 3 bases from J, with 12 bases in between. The CDR3 length is 15 residues. Germline V lookup: CDR1 SGHRS, CDR2 YFSETQ. The sample was blood, either unsorted or a sorted T cell fraction (not recorded which). This clonotype was sampled from a male donor with ankylosing spondylitis or in good health (not recorded which). This rearrangement joins TRBV5-1 to TRBJ1-1; D ambiguous. CDR3 coding DNA: TGCGCCAGCAGCTTGGGACGGGTTGGAGACACTGAAGCTTTCTTT. Amino acids: CASSLGRVGDTEAFF.